The 19 T cell receptor beta chains given below trace back to one sample, sequenced in a study of OX40 agonist ivuxolimab in advanced cancers. The data were produced by immunoSEQ multiplex PCR, yet TCRdb's version contains in-frame clones alone and is incomplete. Of just under 80,000 clones in the sample, 89% were seen once. The specimen was CD4+ or CD8+ T cells sorted from blood, collected in a trial of the OX40 agonist ivuxolimab. The receptors here all came from an adult with an advanced solid tumor such as melanoma, head and neck, liver or kidney cancer.

V gene TRBV30 combines with J gene TRBJ1-3; D possibly corresponds to TRBD1 (5 bases). CDR3 length: 14 residues. The ends were cut back, 8 bases at V and 4 bases at J, with 18 bases in the middle. The V gene's germline CDR1 is GTSNPN and CDR2 SVGIG (reference sequence). In DNA, the CDR3 is TGTGCCGGACGCACAGGAAGCTTCGGAAACACCATATATTTT. Translation: CAGRTGSFGNTIYF.

The chain uses TRBV6-5 and TRBJ1-5; tentative D call: TRBD1 (5 bases). CDR1 and CDR2 (germline): MNHEY, SVGAGI. CDR3 length: 15 amino acids. The V gene lost 6 bases and the J gene lost 7 bases, with 19 bases spanning the gap. The CDR3 DNA is TGTGCCAGCAGAGGGTCCAGGGTCGGTTCACAGCCCCAGCATTTT. Protein product: CASRGSRVGSQPQHF.

The genes are TRBV10-3 and TRBJ1-1, with a tentative D call TRBD1 (5 bases). This CDR3 region has 13 residues. V was trimmed by 6 bases and J by 1 base, leaving 9 bases between them. The germline V gene encodes CDR1 ENHRY and CDR2 SYGVKD. CDR3 region: CAIRETENTEAFF. The CDR3 coding sequence is TGTGCCATCAGGGAGACAGAGAACACTGAAGCTTTCTTT.

This clone was seen a handful of times. The rearrangement links TRBV5-6 to TRBJ1-3; possible D gene TRBD1, 5 bases. The germline V and J ends were trimmed by 4 bases and 4 bases, with 18 bases remaining between them. The CDR3 length is 16 residues. Per germline, CDR1 SGHDT and CDR2 YYEEEE. The CDR3 sequence is CASSMYSGFSGNTIYF. CDR3 DNA: TGTGCCAGCAGCATGTACTCAGGGTTTTCAGGAAACACCATATATTTT.

The V and J genes are TRBV19 and TRBJ1-5; 9 bases are shared with TRBD1. Germline V gene data show CDR1 as LNHDA and CDR2 as SQIVND (reference sequence). Trimming at V came to 4 bases and at J to 5 bases, leaving 6 bases not matched to a gene. The CDR3 is 15 amino acids. The chain's CDR3 is CASSKGTGSHQPQHF. DNA of the CDR3: TGTGCCAGTAGTAAGGGGACAGGGAGCCATCAGCCCCAGCATTTT. The variable domain in full, with the rest retrieved from reference TRBV19 and TRBJ1-5, is DGGITQSPKYLFRKEGQNVTLSCEQNLNHDAMYWYRQDPGQGLRLIYYSQIVNDFQKGDIAEGYSVSREKKESFPLTVTSAQKNPTAFYLCASSKGTGSHQPQHFGDGTRLSIL.

For the CDR3, the DNA is TGCGCCAGCAGCCGGGAGGGCCCCAGCACAGATACGCAGTATTTT. It translates to CASSREGPSTDTQYF. The gene calls are TRBV5-1 and TRBJ2-3; TRBD2 matches at 8 bases. V trimming: 4 bases; J trimming: 0 bases; junction bases outside the gene matches: 4. The germline V gene has CDR1 SGHRS and CDR2 YFSETQ. CDR3 length equals 15 residues.

J is TRBJ1-1 and V is TRBV18, with D possibly matching TRBD1 (6 bases). With 6 bases removed from V and 1 base from J, the gap between germline ends came to 9 bases. Germline CDR1 KGHSH, CDR2 LQKENI. The CDR3 sequence is 13 residues long. CDR3 nucleotide sequence: TGTGCCAGCTCCCAGGGGAGGAACACTGAAGCTTTCTTT. Its protein product is CASSQGRNTEAFF.

This chain links TRBV27 with TRBJ2-1; D may be TRBD1 (5 bases). V lost 3 bases and J 1 base, leaving 10 bases between the germline ends. The CDR3 contains 15 residues. The germline V gene encodes CDR1 MNHEY and CDR2 SMNVEV (reference sequence). CDR3 amino acids: CASSLKGPSYNEQFF. The CDR3 region has the DNA TGTGCCAGCAGTTTGAAGGGGCCTTCCTACAATGAGCAGTTCTTC.

The rearrangement uses TRBV5-1 and TRBJ1-2; no definite D call. The CDR3 has 14 residues. The germline V gene encodes CDR1 SGHRS and CDR2 YFSETQ. V shed 0 bases and J shed 8 bases, with 14 bases lying between them. The CDR3 nucleotides are TGCGCCAGCAGCTTGGGTTCGGGCCCCGACGGCTACACCTTC. Translating it yields CASSLGSGPDGYTF.

This chain joins TRBV30 and TRBJ1-1, with a possible D match to TRBD1 (5 bases). There are 13 residues in the CDR3. The germline CDR1 and CDR2 sequences are GTSNPN and SVGIG (reference sequence). Trimming cost V 3 bases and J 3 bases, with 11 bases left between them. Written as DNA, the CDR3 is TGTGCCTGGAGCGCCGACAGTGACACTGAAGCTTTCTTT. Amino acids: CAWSADSDTEAFF.

The chain has TRBV19 and TRBJ1-2; D perhaps matches TRBD1 (6 bases). This CDR3 contains 15 residues. The germline V gene has CDR1 LNHDA and CDR2 SQIVND (reference sequence). V lost 5 bases and J 0 bases, leaving 13 bases between the germline ends. The CDR3 nucleotides are TGTGCCAGTAGTGGACGGGGGCGAGCTAACTATGGCTACACCTTC. This translates into CASSGRGRANYGYTF.

To note about this clone: The same CDR3 is also encoded by other DNA sequences in this sample. The V and J genes are TRBV5-1 and TRBJ2-5; no reliable D call. The germline gives CDR1 SGHRS, CDR2 YFSETQ. This CDR3 comprises 11 residues. Trimming took 2 bases from V and 3 from J, leaving 2 bases between them. This CDR3 reads CASSLEETQYF. The CDR3 DNA reads as TGCGCCAGCAGCTTAGAAGAGACCCAGTACTTC.

This chain connects TRBV5-4 to TRBJ2-7; 9 bases line up with TRBD1. The CDR3 has 17 amino acids. Germline V gene sequence: CDR1 SGHNT, CDR2 YYREEE (reference sequence). J was trimmed by 3 bases and V by 4 bases; bases with no gene match: 14. CDR3 residues: CASSALTGTGKSYEQYF. For the CDR3, the DNA is TGTGCCAGCAGCGCCCTAACCGGGACAGGGAAAAGCTACGAGCAGTACTTC.

This clone was seen a handful of times. The chain employs TRBV7-9 and TRBJ1-4; D gene unclear. CDR1 is SEHNR and CDR2 is FQNEAQ in the germline V gene (reference sequence). The ends were cut back, 0 bases at V and 2 bases at J, with 7 bases in the middle. The CDR3 covers 15 residues. The CDR3 region is CASSLARFTNEKLFF. The CDR3 DNA reads TGTGCCAGCAGCTTAGCGAGGTTTACTAATGAAAAACTGTTTTTT. The full variable domain, with the rest looked up from reference TRBV7-9 and TRBJ1-4, is DTGVSQNPRHKITKRGQNVTFRCDPISEHNRLYWYRQTLGQGPEFLTYFQNEAQLEKSRLLSDRFSAERPKGSFSTLEIQRTEQGDSAMYLCASSLARFTNEKLFFGSGTQLSVL.

V and J are TRBV14 and TRBJ1-3; D is ambiguous. Germline CDR1 SGHDN, CDR2 FVKESK. CDR3 size: 14 residues. V was shortened by 3 bases and J by 0 bases, with 6 bases between the two germline ends. In DNA, the CDR3 is TGTGCCAGCAGCCAGCAGTACTCTGGAAACACCATATATTTT. Translation: CASSQQYSGNTIYF.

This chain links TRBV2 with TRBJ2-5; D call uncertain. CDR3 length equals 13 residues. The germline V gene has CDR1 SNHLY and CDR2 FYNNEI. Deletions cut 7 bases from V and 5 bases from J, with 14 bases between. CDR3: CASKPSALETQYF. CDR3 nucleotides: TGTGCCAGCAAACCCAGCGCTCTTGAGACCCAGTACTTC.

This clone appeared once. The V call is TRBV10-3, the J call TRBJ2-3, with D hard to call. In germline, CDR1 is ENHRY, CDR2 SYGVKD. The CDR3 totals 15 residues. V was shortened by 1 base and J by 0 bases, with 8 bases between the two germline ends. Written as DNA, the CDR3 is TGTGCCATCAGTGAGTTTGGCAGCAGCACAGATACGCAGTATTTT. Amino acids: CAISEFGSSTDTQYF.

CDR3 nucleotides: TGTGCCAGCAGCAAAGCGCGCAGACATTGCGCTGAAGCTTTCTTT. This translates into CASSKARRHCAEAFF. V usage is TRBV21-1 and J usage is TRBJ1-1; no DNA check was done on the table's D call, TRBD1. TRBV21-1 is a pseudogene segment. This CDR3 has 15 amino acids.

This sequence joins TRBV27 and TRBJ1-5; no reliable D call. CDR3 length: 12 residues. In germline, CDR1 is MNHEY, CDR2 SMNVEV (reference sequence). Trimming cost V 6 bases and J 7 bases, with 10 bases left between them. CDR3 in DNA: TGTGCCAGCAGAGCTCCGGGGCAGCCCCAGCATTTT. Amino acids: CASRAPGQPQHF.